These 2 T cell receptor beta chains were sequenced from one sample in a study of blood T cell repertoires in COVID-19. TCRdb's copy holds only in-frame clones and misses some; the assay was immunoSEQ multiplex PCR. This sample has about 230,000 clones, with 84% found just once. The sequenced material came from PBMCs or T cells enriched from blood (not recorded which). The source of these receptors is a man aged 55 to 70 who had recovered from COVID-19.

The chain is built from TRBV19 and TRBJ2-5, with 7 bases that match TRBD1. The CDR3 is 13 residues long. Unmatched junction bases numbered 5, after V lost 5 bases and J lost 5 bases. Germline CDR1 reads LNHDA; CDR2 reads SQIVND (reference sequence). This CDR3 reads CASSVTGAETQYF. The CDR3 nucleotides read TGTGCCAGTAGTGTCACAGGGGCGGAGACCCAGTACTTC.

CDR3 bases: TGTGCCAGCAGCCAAACAGGGGGCTTCGGAAACACCATATATTTT. Translating gives CASSQTGGFGNTIYF. This chain links TRBV11-3 with TRBJ1-3; 9 bases match TRBD1. In germline, CDR1 is SGHNT, CDR2 YENEEA. V was pared by 5 bases and J by 4 bases, with 6 bases of the junction left unmatched. The CDR3 has 15 residues.